This is a list of T cell receptor beta chains from one sample in a study of cytomegalovirus exposure and HLA in healthy donors. Sequencing used immunoSEQ multiplex PCR; TCRdb keeps in-frame clones, though not all of them. The sample includes about 110,000 clones, about 94% of them seen just once. Specimen: PBMCs. The receptor set was obtained from a woman aged 18-29 years in good health and CMV-seronegative. CDR3s leave out the opening cysteine and the closing phenylalanine or tryptophan. The order of the fields is D gene, V gene, CDR3 protein. D genes are given only for firm matches.

TRBD1	TRBV11-2	ASRPWDSITGELF
TRBD1	TRBV7-9	ASSHPMGQGLQF
TRBD1	TRBV6-5	ASSERDSYYEQY
-	TRBV11-2	ASSLDSGRSSYEQY
TRBD2	TRBV11-2	ASSWSLAGSPDTQY
-	TRBV5-1	ASSLPGVATDTQY
TRBD2	TRBV11-2	ASSRGASGGNEQF
-	TRBV19	ASSIERSRALNQPQH
-	TRBV7-2	ASSLVSSVSYEQY
-	TRBV6-5	ASTIGGGLHTEAF
-	TRBV10-1	ASSEELQETQY
-	TRBV28	ASSLEGGAF
-	TRBV27	ASRGGVLSFNSPLH
-	TRBV25-1	ASSPVSGQNTEAF
TRBD2	TRBV13	ASSLTTSGGAGEQY
-	TRBV7-9	ASSLSGAGTDTQY
-	TRBV5-4	ASSFGGALDTEAF
-	TRBV7-9	ASSSIPGNEQF
-	TRBV7-6	ASSSNGQNTQY
-	TRBV28	ASSLTAGSSSLH
TRBD1	TRBV14	ASSYRGITDTQY
TRBD2	TRBV5-5	ASSRMSLAGTDTQY
TRBD1	TRBV6-1	ASSASMGQGGVEAF
-	TRBV7-6	ASSFSRTGELF
-	TRBV28	ASSLGAGDTDTQY
-	TRBV6-6	ASSPEATNEKLF
-	TRBV6-9	ASSYGGLHNSPLH
TRBD1	TRBV7-8	ASSLAQGARETQY
TRBD1	TRBV29-1	SVDWTGSNEQF
TRBD2	TRBV6-6	ASSNGGVEQF
TRBD2	TRBV11-2	ASSLYAGGVRETQY
-	TRBV6-5	ASSYSRRMDGYT
-	TRBV11-2	AIQTGNYEQY
-	TRBV5-6	ASSSVWSRAYNEQF
-	TRBV6-7	ASVRRGGTGELF
TRBD2	TRBV6-4	ASSDSAGGSTDTQY
-	TRBV6-1	ASNWDIPYEQY
-	TRBV6-5	ASSLGRASNQPQH
TRBD1	TRBV2	ASNFGTGYYEQY
TRBD1	TRBV4-3	ASSPGTSPRGYVNTEAF
-	TRBV15	ATSRDHMGAMNTEAF
TRBD1	TRBV27	ASRTGGRITEAF
TRBD1	TRBV5-5	ASSLERRGRGYGYT
TRBD1	TRBV5-1	ASSGDRGTYGYT
-	TRBV5-5	ASSLALDPSNQPQH
TRBD1	TRBV9	ASSPYRQGAQANYGYT